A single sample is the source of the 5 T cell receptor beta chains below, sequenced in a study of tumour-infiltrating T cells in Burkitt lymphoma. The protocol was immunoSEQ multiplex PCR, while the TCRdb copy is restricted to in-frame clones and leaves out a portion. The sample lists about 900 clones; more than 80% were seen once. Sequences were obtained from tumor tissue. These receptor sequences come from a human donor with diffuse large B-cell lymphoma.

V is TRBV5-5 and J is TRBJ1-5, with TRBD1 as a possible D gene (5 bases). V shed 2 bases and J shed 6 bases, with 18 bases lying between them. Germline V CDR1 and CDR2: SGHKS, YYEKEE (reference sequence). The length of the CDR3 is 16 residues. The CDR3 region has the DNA TGTGCCAGCAGCTTCCCCGGGACTGCTCGGGGTCAGCCCCAGCATTTT. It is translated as CASSFPGTARGQPQHF.

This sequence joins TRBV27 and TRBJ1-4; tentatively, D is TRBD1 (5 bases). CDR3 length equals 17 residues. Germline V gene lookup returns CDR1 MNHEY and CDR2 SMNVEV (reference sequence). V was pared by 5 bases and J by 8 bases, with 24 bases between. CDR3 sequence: CASSPKSAGRRQEKLFF. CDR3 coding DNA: TGTGCCAGCAGTCCGAAATCTGCGGGGCGAAGGCAAGAAAAACTGTTTTTT.

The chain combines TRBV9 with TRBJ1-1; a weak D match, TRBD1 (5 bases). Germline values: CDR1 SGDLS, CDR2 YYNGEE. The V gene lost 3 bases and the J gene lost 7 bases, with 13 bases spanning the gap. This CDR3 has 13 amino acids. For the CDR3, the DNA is TGTGCCAGCAGCGAGACAGAGGGGAGTGAAGCTTTCTTT. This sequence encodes CASSETEGSEAFF.

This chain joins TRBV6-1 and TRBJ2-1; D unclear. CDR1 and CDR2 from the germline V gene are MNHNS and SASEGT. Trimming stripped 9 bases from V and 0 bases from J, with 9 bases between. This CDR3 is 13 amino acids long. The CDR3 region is CASLLSSYNEQFF. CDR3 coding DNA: TGTGCCAGTCTCCTGAGCTCCTACAATGAGCAGTTCTTC.

CDR3 sequence reads: CASSLGGTGGETQYF. CDR3 in DNA: TGTGCCAGCAGCTTAGGGGGGACAGGGGGAGAGACCCAGTACTTC. The rearrangement uses TRBV7-2 and TRBJ2-5, with 11 bases identical to TRBD1. Germline V lookup: CDR1 SGHTA, CDR2 FQGNSA. J lost 4 bases, V lost 1 base, and 2 bases had no gene match. The CDR3 runs to 15 residues. The entire variable domain, with the rest obtained from reference TRBV7-2 and TRBJ2-5, is as follows: GAGVSQSPSNKVTEKGKDVELRCDPISGHTALYWYRQSLGQGLEFLIYFQGNSAPDKSGLPSDRFSAERTGGSVSTLTIQRTQQEDSAVYLCASSLGGTGGETQYFGPGTRLLVL.